Below are 11 T cell receptor beta chains sequenced from a single sample in a study of T-cell reconstitution after alpha-beta-depleted transplantation in children. For TCRbeta, the library was prepared with unique molecular identifiers. TCRdb recomputed calls from the PCR reads with MiXCR, one row per CDR3 protein. The table shows 100,000 or so distinct CDR3 sequences, with about 12% occurring only once. Sequences were derived from PBMCs from the stem cell graft donor, sampled from the stem cell graft. Source of these receptors: a human donor who donated a stem cell graft to a child with inherited bone marrow failure.

The sample holds many counts of this clonotype. This chain joins TRBV11-2 and TRBJ2-7; 11 bases line up with TRBD2. Losses at the gene ends were 5 bases for V and 10 bases for J; bases not matched to a gene: 22. Germline V gene lookup returns CDR1 SGHAT and CDR2 FQNNGV. This CDR3 spans 18 amino acids. CDR3 region: CASSVSGTGTSGSLPQYF. CDR3 nucleotide sequence: TGTGCCAGCAGCGTATCCGGGACGGGCACTAGCGGGAGTTTGCCTCAGTACTTC.

The chain's CDR3 is CAIAAGNTGELFF. Here the CDR3 DNA reads TGTGCCATCGCGGCTGGGAACACCGGGGAGCTGTTTTTT. This chain links TRBV25-1 with TRBJ2-2; D call uncertain. This CDR3 is 13 amino acids long. The germline CDR1 and CDR2 sequences are MGHDK and SYGVNS. V was clipped by 10 bases and J by 1 base, with 10 bases between them.

Ten or more counts support this clonotype. The V and J genes are TRBV10-3 and TRBJ2-1, with D unclear. Germline V gives CDR1 ENHRY, CDR2 SYGVKD. Trimming left V 0 bases short and J 0 bases short, with 21 bases between. The CDR3 loop spans 20 amino acids. The CDR3 spells CAISESYETQNPSSYNEQFF. CDR3 DNA: TGTGCCATCAGTGAGTCGTATGAGACCCAAAATCCAAGCTCCTACAATGAGCAGTTCTTC.

This clonotype occurred many times. This sequence joins TRBV12-3 or TRBV12-4 and TRBJ2-1; D tentatively fits TRBD1 or TRBD2 (6 bases each). Trimming pared 7 bases from V and 5 bases from J, leaving 18 bases between. This CDR3 is 15 amino acids long. The CDR3 sequence: CASTQGGTYDNEQFF. The DNA for the CDR3 is TGTGCCAGCACTCAAGGGGGGACCTACGACAATGAGCAGTTCTTC.

This clonotype has ten or more counts. This chain links TRBV5-1 with TRBJ2-1; D may correspond to TRBD1 or TRBD2 (6 bases each). Germline V CDR1 and CDR2: SGHRS, YFSETQ. This CDR3 has 17 residues. V gave up 0 bases and J gave up 6 bases, with 19 bases separating them. The CDR3 DNA reads TGCGCCAGCAGCTTGGGAGTTGTCGGGGGCGCGAGCAATGAGCAGTTCTTC. Translated, it gives CASSLGVVGGASNEQFF.

This chain connects TRBV29-1 to TRBJ1-1; D unclear. Germline-derived CDR1 and CDR2 are SQVTM and ANQGSEA. This CDR3 spans 15 amino acids. The V end was cut by 0 bases, the J end by 3 bases, with 14 bases between. CDR3 amino acids: CSVEDLSRGYTEAFF. The CDR3 coding sequence is TGCAGCGTTGAAGATCTGTCTCGGGGTTACACTGAAGCTTTCTTT.

In its sample, this clonotype was seen many times. The rearrangement uses TRBV7-2 and TRBJ1-4; the D gene is possibly TRBD1 (5 bases). CDR1 is SGHTA and CDR2 is FQGNSA in the germline V gene. The V end was cut by 1 base, the J end by 8 bases, with 5 bases between. The CDR3 extends over 12 amino acids. In nucleotides, the CDR3 is TGTGCCAGCAGCTTAGGGGGGGAAAAACTGTTTTTT. It encodes CASSLGGEKLFF.

Ten or more counts support this clonotype. This chain connects TRBV3-1 to TRBJ2-3, with 8 bases matching TRBD2. This CDR3 is built from 13 residues. The germline V gene has CDR1 LGHDT and CDR2 YNNKEL (reference sequence). The CDR3: CAAAGANTDTQYF. CDR3 sequence (DNA): TGTGCAGCAGCGGGGGCGAACACAGATACGCAGTATTTT.

This clonotype was seen ten or more times. The chain employs TRBV4-3 and TRBJ2-3; 7 bases agree with TRBD1. The CDR3 length is 16 residues. V lost 3 bases to trimming and J lost 3 bases; unmatched junction nucleotides: 9. CDR1 is LGHNA, CDR2 YSLEER, per germline. CDR3 bases: TGCGCCAGCAGCCACGGAGAGGGGGCAGGTACAGATACGCAGTATTTT. Translated: CASSHGEGAGTDTQYF.

This clonotype was recorded at least ten times. The CDR3 reads CATRQVWGDHEQFF. The CDR3 DNA sequence: TGCGCCACCCGACAGGTTTGGGGTGACCATGAGCAGTTCTTC. The chain uses TRBV5-1 and TRBJ2-1; D perhaps matches TRBD1 (6 bases). V dropped 9 bases and J dropped 8 bases, with 21 bases sitting between them. The CDR3 spans 14 residues. Germline values: CDR1 SGHRS, CDR2 YFSETQ.

The table lists this clonotype with many counts. The gene calls are TRBV3-1 and TRBJ2-5, with TRBD2 matching over 9 bases. Unmatched junction bases numbered 8, after V lost 4 bases and J lost 5 bases. Germline loops: CDR1 LGHDT, CDR2 YNNKEL (reference sequence). CDR3 length equals 15 residues. CDR3 sequence: CASSLGVAGDETQYF. DNA of the CDR3: TGTGCCAGCAGCCTCGGGGTAGCGGGAGATGAGACCCAGTACTTC.